This TCR beta chain was observed in a study of glioma-infiltrating T cells after dendritic cell vaccination. Study in general: Patients had newly diagnosed or recurrent glioblastoma and received dendritic cell vaccines. Three intradermal dendritic cell vaccine injections were given every two weeks.

As for time point: after dendritic cell vaccination, including at tumor progression/relapse. CDR1 and CDR2 from the germline V gene are SQVTM and ANQGSEA. CDR3 length: 14 residues. V lost 6 bases, J lost 1 base, and 15 bases lay in between. Up to 2 ug genomic DNA was used for TCRB CDR3 amplification. Method: immunoSEQ multiplex PCR; TCRdb's copy keeps in-frame clones and lacks some. The table lists roughly 80,000 clones, about nine tenths of them singletons. This receptor was obtained from a human donor with glioblastoma. Here the sequenced sample was blood, taken after dendritic cell vaccination. The V and J genes are TRBV29-1 and TRBJ1-2, with no clear D. The CDR3: CSVGPAGDNYGYTF. The CDR3 DNA is TGCAGCGTCGGTCCCGCCGGGGATAACTATGGCTACACCTTC. The full variable domain, completed using reference TRBV29-1 and TRBJ1-2, is SAVISQKPSRDICQRGTSLTIQCQVDSQVTMMFWYRQQPGQSLTLIATANQGSEATYESGFVIDKFPISRPNLTFSTLTVSNMSPEDSSIYLCSVGPAGDNYGYTFGSGTRLTVV.